One sample yielded the 9 T cell receptor beta chains listed below, sequenced in a study of blood T cell repertoires in COVID-19. This table comes from immunoSEQ multiplex PCR, and its TCRdb copy is limited to in-frame clones, with some not included. The table has about 180,000 clones, about 83% seen once. Sequencing used PBMCs or T cells enriched from blood (not recorded which). The receptors originated from a woman younger than 45 who had recovered from COVID-19.

This chain uses TRBV2 with TRBJ2-7; unclear D gene. From germline, CDR1 is SNHLY and CDR2 FYNNEI. This CDR3 has 13 residues. The V gene lost 4 bases and the J gene lost 1 base, with 8 bases spanning the gap. Here the CDR3 DNA reads TGTGCCAGCAGTGGAACAGAGTCCTACGAGCAGTACTTC. It translates to CASSGTESYEQYF. Supplemented by reference TRBV2 and TRBJ2-7, the full variable domain reads EPEVTQTPSHQVTQMGQEVILRCVPISNHLYFYWYRQILGQKVEFLVSFYNNEISEKSEIFDDQFSVERPDGSNFTLKIRSTKLEDSAMYFCASSGTESYEQYFGPGTRLTVT.

This rearrangement joins TRBV2 to TRBJ2-3; no clear D gene. Trimming removed 2 bases at V and 0 bases at J, with 9 bases between. The CDR3 contains 15 residues. Germline CDR1 reads SNHLY; CDR2 reads FYNNEI. In nucleotides, the CDR3 is TGTGCCAGCAGTGAACGGAGTCCTAGCACAGATACGCAGTATTTT. Encoded protein: CASSERSPSTDTQYF.

V and J are TRBV2 and TRBJ2-7, with 10 positions matching TRBD2. V trimming: 2 bases; J trimming: 3 bases; junction bases outside the gene matches: 10. This CDR3 comprises 17 residues. CDR1 is SNHLY, CDR2 FYNNEI, per germline. CDR3 coding DNA: TGTGCCAGCAGTGAAATTATTGGTAGCGGGAGGAACTACGAGCAGTACTTC. Translation gives CASSEIIGSGRNYEQYF.

The V and J genes are TRBV24-1 and TRBJ2-5, with TRBD2 matching over 14 bases. V lost 4 bases to trimming and J lost 4 bases; unmatched junction nucleotides: 7. Germline assignment: CDR1 KGHDR and CDR2 SFDVKD. There are 17 residues in the CDR3. CDR3 DNA sequence: TGTGCCACCAGTGAGTTTGAAGGACTAGCGGGAGGAGAGACCCAGTACTTC. It is translated as CATSEFEGLAGGETQYF.

This chain uses TRBV5-4 with TRBJ2-1; 8 bases map to TRBD1. The V and J ends lost 3 bases and 5 bases, in that order; junction bases with no gene match: 4. The germline CDR1 and CDR2 sequences are SGHNT and YYREEE (reference sequence). The CDR3 contains 14 residues. The CDR3 DNA reads as TGTGCCAGCAGCTCTGGGACAGGCAACAATGAGCAGTTCTTC. Encoded protein: CASSSGTGNNEQFF.

The chain combines TRBV29-1 with TRBJ2-7, with TRBD1 as a possible D gene (5 bases). This CDR3 has 13 amino acids. Trimming removed 6 bases at V and 4 bases at J, with 16 bases between. In germline, CDR1 is SQVTM, CDR2 ANQGSEA. The CDR3 spells CSVEKWGSYEQYF. The CDR3 DNA reads as TGCAGCGTGGAGAAGTGGGGCAGTTACGAGCAGTACTTC.

V gene TRBV6-1 combines with J gene TRBJ1-3, with unresolved D. The V end was cut by 2 bases, the J end by 0 bases, with 8 bases between. There are 15 residues in the CDR3. Looked up from germline, CDR1 is MNHNS and CDR2 is SASEGT. CDR3 in amino acids: CASSETRYSGNTIYF. The CDR3 DNA reads as TGTGCCAGCAGTGAAACCAGATACTCTGGAAACACCATATATTTT.

The chain has TRBV4-1 and TRBJ2-1; 10 bases map to TRBD2. This CDR3 has 17 residues. Per the germline V gene, CDR1 is MGHRA and CDR2 is YSYEKL. The J segment lost 7 bases and the V segment lost 1 base, leaving 10 bases of the junction unmatched. The CDR3 sequence: CASSQGPASGSLNEQFF. The CDR3 region has the DNA TGCGCCAGCAGCCAAGGCCCGGCTAGCGGGAGTCTTAATGAGCAGTTCTTC.

The chain joins TRBV5-1 to TRBJ2-7, with 8 bases fitting TRBD1. The CDR3 length is 14 residues. Per the germline V gene, CDR1 is SGHRS and CDR2 is YFSETQ. The V segment lost 1 base and the J segment 5 bases; nucleotides outside the gene matches: 5. CDR3 nucleotide sequence: TGCGCCAGCAGCTTGCAGGGGGCGCGGGACGAGCAGTACTTC. Translation gives CASSLQGARDEQYF.